This TCR beta chain was recovered during a study of early T cells in non-severe SARS-CoV-2 infection. On the study more broadly: The study sequenced bulk RNA from unsorted whole blood, with chains unpaired.

One entry per CDR3 protein results from TCRdb running MiXCR on the 5' RACE reads. The data hold 40,000 to 60,000 distinct CDR3 sequences, with approximately 12% observed a single time. There are 15 residues in the CDR3. The V gene lost 1 base and the J gene lost 0 bases, with 8 bases spanning the gap. CDR1 is SGHNT, CDR2 YYREEE, per germline (reference sequence). This clonotype has a handful of counts. This chain uses TRBV5-4 with TRBJ1-3, with no clear D. Material for sequencing was whole blood. This sequence originates from an adult who was a healthcare worker with PCR-confirmed SARS-CoV-2 infection or an uninfected control (not recorded which). Written as DNA, the CDR3 is TGTGCCAGCAGCTTGAGTGGGAACTCTGGAAACACCATATATTTT. Its translation is CASSLSGNSGNTIYF.